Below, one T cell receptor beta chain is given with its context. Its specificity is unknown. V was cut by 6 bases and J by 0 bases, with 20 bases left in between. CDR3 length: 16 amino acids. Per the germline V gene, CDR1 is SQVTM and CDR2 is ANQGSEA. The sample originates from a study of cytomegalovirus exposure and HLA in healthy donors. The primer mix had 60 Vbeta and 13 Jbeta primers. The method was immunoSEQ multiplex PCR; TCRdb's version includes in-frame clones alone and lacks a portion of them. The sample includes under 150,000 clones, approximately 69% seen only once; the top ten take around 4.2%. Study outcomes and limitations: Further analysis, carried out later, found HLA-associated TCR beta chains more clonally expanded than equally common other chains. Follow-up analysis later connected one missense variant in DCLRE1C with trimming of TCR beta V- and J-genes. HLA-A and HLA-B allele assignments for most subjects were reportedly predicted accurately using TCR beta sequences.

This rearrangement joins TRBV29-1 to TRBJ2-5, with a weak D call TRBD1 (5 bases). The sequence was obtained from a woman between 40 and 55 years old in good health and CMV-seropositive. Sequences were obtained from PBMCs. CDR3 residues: CSVPGQNREYQETQYF. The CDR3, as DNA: TGCAGCGTCCCCGGACAAAACCGAGAGTACCAAGAGACCCAGTACTTC.